The 5 T cell receptor beta chains given below trace back to one sample, sequenced in a study of T cells in localized non-small cell lung cancer. Produced via immunoSEQ multiplex PCR; TCRdb's table is partial and in-frame only. Of around 21,000 clones listed, approximately 88% are singletons. The specimen was peripheral blood, collected before any cancer treatment. Receptor source: a male donor aged 60 or over with stage I lung adenocarcinoma.

The chain links TRBV5-4 to TRBJ1-2; no clear D. V gave up 0 bases and J gave up 4 bases, with 16 bases separating them. This CDR3 region has 16 residues. Germline V gives CDR1 SGHNT, CDR2 YYREEE (reference sequence). The CDR3, as DNA: TGTGCCAGCAGCTTGGGAGCTAACATTCCCTCCTATGGCTACACCTTC. This encodes CASSLGANIPSYGYTF.

This chain uses TRBV2 with TRBJ1-2, with D uncertain. Germline CDR1 is SNHLY and CDR2 is FYNNEI. The CDR3 spans 14 residues. V dropped 2 bases and J dropped 6 bases, with 13 bases sitting between them. CDR3 amino acids: CASSERSNNDGYTF. The DNA of the CDR3 is TGTGCCAGCAGTGAACGATCAAACAACGATGGCTACACCTTC.

The J gene is TRBJ1-2, the V gene TRBV2; D is perhaps TRBD1 (6 bases). Deletions cut 4 bases from V and 3 bases from J, with 15 bases between. Germline V lookup: CDR1 SNHLY, CDR2 FYNNEI. The CDR3 spans 15 residues. CDR3 nucleotide sequence: TGTGCCAGCAGTGGACAGGATGGAGGATACTATGGCTACACCTTC. This sequence encodes CASSGQDGGYYGYTF. Looking up the rest from reference TRBV2 and TRBJ1-2 gives the full variable domain: EPEVTQTPSHQVTQMGQEVILRCVPISNHLYFYWYRQILGQKVEFLVSFYNNEISEKSEIFDDQFSVERPDGSNFTLKIRSTKLEDSAMYFCASSGQDGGYYGYTFGSGTRLTVV.

This clone was counted a single time. The chain combines TRBV28 with TRBJ1-5; 7 nucleotides agree with TRBD1. Trimming cost V 6 bases and J 7 bases; bases outside gene matches: 9. CDR1 and CDR2 from the germline V gene are MDHEN and SYDVKM. CDR3 length equals 14 residues. The CDR3 protein is CASSLTGTRQPQHF. The DNA for the CDR3 is TGTGCCAGCAGCTTGACAGGGACGAGGCAGCCCCAGCATTTT. Using reference TRBV28 and TRBJ1-5 for the parts outside the CDR3, the full variable domain is DVKVTQSSRYLVKRTGEKVFLECVQDMDHENMFWYRQDPGLGLRLIYFSYDVKMKEKGDIPEGYSVSREKKERFSLILESASTNQTSMYLCASSLTGTRQPQHFGDGTRLSIL.

The chain employs TRBV7-2 and TRBJ2-6, with 7 bases fitting TRBD1. CDR3 size: 19 residues. Trimming took 5 bases from V and 4 from J; bases not matched to a gene: 17. In germline, CDR1 is SGHTA, CDR2 FQGNSA. The CDR3 DNA follows: TGTGCCAGCAGCCAGAGGGGACACAGGGGTTCTTGGGGGGCCAACGTCCTGACTTTC. Residues: CASSQRGHRGSWGANVLTF.